This T cell receptor (beta chain) was recovered during a study of T-cell reconstitution after alpha-beta-depleted transplantation in children. Study-level points and caveats: Expanded graft clones, several hundred of them, were reportedly the source of alpha-beta T cells about two months after transplant.

In this sample, this clonotype turned up many times. Its antigen is still unknown. Using unique molecular identifiers, the investigators prepared the TCRbeta library. In TCRdb, the PCR reads were re-called with MiXCR into one record per CDR3 protein. The top ten clones hold 6.3% of a sample with about 260,000 distinct CDR3 sequences, roughly 8.2% of them seen once. The CDR3 consists of 16 residues. Looked up from germline, CDR1 is MNHEY and CDR2 is SVGAGI. Deletions cut 6 bases from V and 9 bases from J, with 24 bases between. The chain links TRBV6-5 to TRBJ1-5, with D hard to call. This sample comprised PBMCs, mostly from graft donor cells, obtained 180 days after TCRalphabeta/CD19-depleted stem cell transplant. This TCR was sampled from a male patient aged 10 to 17 who had a stem cell transplant for acute lymphoblastic leukemia, so the T cells may come from the graft donor. The DNA for the CDR3 is TGTGCCAGCAGATCCTTCTCCGCTGCGCCGTCGGGGCCCCAGCATTTT. Its protein product is CASRSFSAAPSGPQHF.